Below, 18 T cell receptor beta chains from the same sample are listed, as sequenced in a study of human T cells and chemical hapten exposure. Time point described: pre-sensitization, week 0. Treatment indicated: therapeutic diphenylcyclopropenone sensitization with weekly scalp DPC. TCRdb redid the calling of the RACE reads with MiXCR, one entry per CDR3 protein. Found here are about 180,000 distinct CDR3 sequences, more than 25% of them singletons; the top ten hold about 2.8%. The specimen comprised whole blood, sampled in connection with sensitization to the hapten diphenylcyclopropenone (DPC). These receptors came from a woman aged 25-40 years with alopecia areata. Some clones in this sample may be carry-over from other donors' samples.

The chain is built from TRBV10-3 and TRBJ1-3; D uncertain. V shed 0 bases and J shed 7 bases, with 10 bases lying between them. This CDR3 spans 14 amino acids. Germline CDR1 and CDR2: ENHRY and SYGVKD. Here the CDR3 reads CAISESNSGNTIYF. In DNA form, the CDR3 reads TGTGCCATCAGTGAGTCGAATTCGGGGAACACCATATATTTT.

This clonotype came up a few times. The chain recombines TRBV12-3 or TRBV12-4 with TRBJ2-7, with D possibly TRBD1 on 5 matching bases. V gave up 1 base and J gave up 5 bases, with 9 bases separating them. The CDR3 runs to 13 residues. CDR3 region: CASSLVRVNEQYF. The CDR3, as DNA: TGTGCCAGCAGTTTAGTCAGGGTCAACGAGCAGTACTTC.

This clonotype was recorded many times. This sequence joins TRBV28 and TRBJ2-5; D is uncertain. The CDR3 spans 12 residues. The V and J ends lost 10 bases and 2 bases respectively, with 11 bases between them. Germline V gene data show CDR1 as MDHEN and CDR2 as SYDVKM. CDR3 sequence: CATRRKQETQYF. CDR3 DNA: TGTGCCACCCGGAGAAAACAAGAGACCCAGTACTTC. Together with reference TRBV28 and TRBJ2-5, the CDR3 gives the full variable domain: DVKVTQSSRYLVKRTGEKVFLECVQDMDHENMFWYRQDPGLGLRLIYFSYDVKMKEKGDIPEGYSVSREKKERFSLILESASTNQTSMYLCATRRKQETQYFGPGTRLLVL.

This clonotype was counted only a few times. The chain joins TRBV2 to TRBJ2-3; D gene unclear. V lost 3 bases and J lost 3, with 4 bases in between. This CDR3 has 12 residues. The germline V gene encodes CDR1 SNHLY and CDR2 FYNNEI. CDR3 region: CASSDWTDTQYF. The CDR3, as DNA: TGTGCCAGCAGTGATTGGACAGATACGCAGTATTTT.

This clonotype was seen a few times. The chain links TRBV5-5 to TRBJ2-3, with 7 bases identical to TRBD1. The J segment lost 4 bases and the V segment lost 2 bases, leaving 7 bases of the junction unmatched. Germline CDR1 is SGHKS and CDR2 is YYEKEE (reference sequence). This CDR3 has 15 amino acids. The CDR3 spells CASSFDRALADTQYF. CDR3 sequence (DNA): TGTGCCAGCAGCTTTGACAGGGCCTTGGCAGATACGCAGTATTTT.

This chain uses TRBV5-1 with TRBJ1-3; weak D call: TRBD1 (5 bases). CDR1 is SGHRS and CDR2 is YFSETQ in the germline V gene. V was cut by 2 bases and J by 0 bases, with 15 bases left in between. This CDR3 comprises 17 residues. The CDR3 coding sequence is TGCGCCAGCAGCTTCTCGGACACCGCTCACTCTGGAAACACCATATATTTT. As protein: CASSFSDTAHSGNTIYF.

The chain couples TRBV7-9 to TRBJ1-4; TRBD1 agrees at 7 bases. The CDR3 is 14 residues long. V lost 0 bases, J lost 14 bases, and 9 bases stayed unmatched. The germline CDR1 and CDR2 sequences are SEHNR and FQNEAQ (reference sequence). This CDR3 is CASSLARQGRRLFF. The CDR3 DNA follows: TGTGCCAGCAGCTTAGCCCGACAGGGCCGAAGGCTGTTTTTT. Full variable domain (rest looked up from reference TRBV7-9 and TRBJ1-4): DTGVSQNPRHKITKRGQNVTFRCDPISEHNRLYWYRQTLGQGPEFLTYFQNEAQLEKSRLLSDRFSAERPKGSFSTLEIQRTEQGDSAMYLCASSLARQGRRLFFGSGTQLSVL.

This clonotype was picked up one time. The V gene is TRBV12-3 or TRBV12-4, the J gene TRBJ2-3; 9 bases agree with TRBD2. The CDR3 length is 15 residues. V was pared by 5 bases and J by 1 base, with 4 bases of the junction left unmatched. The CDR3 sequence: CASSILAGGTDTQYF. CDR3 nucleotide sequence: TGTGCCAGCAGTATCTTAGCGGGGGGCACAGATACGCAGTATTTT.

This clonotype was counted a few times. J is TRBJ1-4 and V is TRBV20-1, with TRBD1 identical over 8 bases. The CDR3 spans 14 residues. Germline CDR1 reads DFQATT; CDR2 reads SNEGSKA (reference sequence). V was clipped by 5 bases and J by 5 bases; unmatched bases: 7. CDR3 loop: CSADQGAQNEKLFF. The CDR3 coding sequence is TGCAGTGCTGACCAGGGGGCCCAAAATGAAAAACTGTTTTTT.

On this clonotype: A junction end diverges from the germline sequence, so it may reflect a read error. V gene TRBV7-2 combines with J gene TRBJ2-7, with D perhaps matching TRBD2 (5 bases). CDR1 and CDR2 from the germline V gene are SGHTA and FQGNSA. This CDR3 spans 12 amino acids. CDR3 loop: CASSLVGRRANF. CDR3 in DNA: TGTGCCAGCAGCTTAGTTGGACGGCGGGCTAACTTC.

The chain couples TRBV3-1 to TRBJ1-2, with 9 positions matching TRBD1. V dropped 4 bases and J dropped 1; count of bases not matched to a gene: 4. This CDR3 is 15 amino acids long. Looked up from germline, CDR1 is LGHDT and CDR2 is YNNKEL (reference sequence). CDR3 bases: TGTGCCAGCAGCCCTCGACAGGGGGGTAACTATGGCTACACCTTC. Residues: CASSPRQGGNYGYTF.

The table lists this clonotype with a few counts. The genes are TRBV20-1 and TRBJ2-1, with TRBD2 matching 8 bases. The CDR3 loop spans 15 amino acids. Trimming at V came to 5 bases and at J to 0 bases, leaving 6 bases not matched to a gene. Germline CDR1 and CDR2: DFQATT and SNEGSKA (reference sequence). In nucleotides, the CDR3 is TGCAGTGCTCCCCTAGCGGGCAGCTCCTACAATGAGCAGTTCTTC. It encodes CSAPLAGSSYNEQFF.

This sequence joins TRBV29-1 and TRBJ2-5, with D possibly matching TRBD1 (6 bases). The V and J ends lost 6 bases and 0 bases respectively, with 8 bases between them. The germline gives CDR1 SQVTM, CDR2 ANQGSEA. The CDR3 length is 12 residues. Here the CDR3 DNA reads TGCAGCGTCGGACAGCACCAAGAGACCCAGTACTTC. Its translation: CSVGQHQETQYF.

In this sample, this clonotype turned up a few times. The V gene is TRBV29-1, the J gene TRBJ2-1; TRBD2 might be the D (5 bases). Germline values: CDR1 SQVTM, CDR2 ANQGSEA. This CDR3 spans 12 amino acids. Between the trimmed V and J ends, which lost 3 bases and 7 bases, there was a span of 10 bases. CDR3 amino acids: CSVELDFNEQFF. The CDR3 DNA reads TGCAGCGTTGAGTTGGACTTTAATGAGCAGTTCTTC.

This chain uses TRBV9 with TRBJ2-2; weak D call: TRBD1 (6 bases). CDR1 is SGDLS and CDR2 is YYNGEE in the germline V gene. This CDR3 is built from 15 residues. V was trimmed by 0 bases and J by 8 bases, leaving 14 bases between them. CDR3 nucleotides: TGTGCCAGCAGCGTAGGGGCAGGGGTTAGTGGGGAGCTGTTTTTT. It codes for CASSVGAGVSGELFF.

The chain carries TRBV28 and TRBJ1-4, with TRBD1 matching 7 bases. The J segment lost 7 bases and the V segment lost 6 bases, leaving 14 bases of the junction unmatched. The CDR3 length is 16 residues. Germline CDR1 MDHEN, CDR2 SYDVKM. The CDR3 DNA follows: TGTGCCAGCAGCCCAGCGCACCACAGGGGTGGTGAAAAACTGTTTTTT. Its translation: CASSPAHHRGGEKLFF.

The table lists this clonotype with a few counts. The chain joins TRBV18 to TRBJ2-7; no clear D. Trimming stripped 6 bases from V and 2 bases from J, with 8 bases between. Looked up from germline, CDR1 is KGHSH and CDR2 is LQKENI. This CDR3 comprises 12 residues. CDR3 region: CASSPNTYEQYF. CDR3 coding DNA: TGTGCCAGCTCCCCGAACACCTACGAGCAGTACTTC.

This chain connects TRBV29-1 to TRBJ2-3; TRBD2 matches 8 bases. V shed 4 bases and J 3 bases; nucleotides not matched to a gene: 3. Germline CDR1 and CDR2: SQVTM and ANQGSEA. This CDR3 region has 13 residues. The CDR3 here is CSVVSGGTDTQYF. The DNA of the CDR3 is TGCAGCGTTGTAAGCGGGGGAACAGATACGCAGTATTTT.